The 3 T cell receptor beta chains reported below all come from one sample, sequenced in a study of T cell repertoires in cytomegalovirus infection. TCRdb reprocessed the reads with MiXCR, giving one entry per CDR3 protein. The repertoire includes roughly 78,000 distinct CDR3 sequences, 40% of them detected once, and over 90% sits in the top ten. Their specific antigens are unknown. Source: CD8+ T cells from cultured PBMCs, taken from culture after CMV antigen stimulation. All receptors come from a human donor in good health (CMV status not recorded). Some clones in this sample may be carry-over from other donors' samples.

As to this clonotype: The junction departs from germline at one end; a sequencing error may be responsible. The genes are TRBV4-1 and TRBJ2-7; D possibly corresponds to TRBD1 (6 bases). The CDR3 has 15 amino acids. Germline values: CDR1 MGHRA, CDR2 YSYEKL. The CDR3 here is CASSQEQGVPYEQYF. CDR3 DNA sequence: TGTGCCAGCAGCCAAGAACAGGGTGTGCCCTACGAGCAGTACTTC.

The chain uses TRBV28 and TRBJ1-5; D ambiguous. V lost 3 bases to trimming and J lost 4 bases, with 10 bases between them. This CDR3 is 14 amino acids long. Germline loops: CDR1 MDHEN, CDR2 SYDVKM. CDR3 sequence reads: CASSFDRVNQPQHF. Here the CDR3 DNA reads TGTGCCAGCAGTTTCGATCGGGTGAATCAGCCCCAGCATTTT.

The V call is TRBV2, the J call TRBJ1-1; D possibly corresponds to TRBD1 (5 bases). Per germline, CDR1 SNHLY and CDR2 FYNNEI. V was cut by 8 bases and J by 4 bases, with 11 bases left in between. The CDR3 runs 12 residues. The CDR3 DNA follows: TGTGCCAGCGGGGGGGATAGCACTGAAGCTTTCTTT. This translates into CASGGDSTEAFF.